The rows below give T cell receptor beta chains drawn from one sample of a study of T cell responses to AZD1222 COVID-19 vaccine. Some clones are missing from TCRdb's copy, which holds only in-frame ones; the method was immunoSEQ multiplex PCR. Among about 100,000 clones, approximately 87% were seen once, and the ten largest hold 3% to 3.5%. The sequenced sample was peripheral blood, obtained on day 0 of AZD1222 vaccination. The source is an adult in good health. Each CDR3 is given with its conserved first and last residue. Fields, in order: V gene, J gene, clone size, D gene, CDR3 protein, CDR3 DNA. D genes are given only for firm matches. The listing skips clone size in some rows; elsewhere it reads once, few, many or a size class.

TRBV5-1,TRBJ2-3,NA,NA,CASSTRGESDTQYF,TGCGCCAGCAGCACGCGCGGGGAATCGGATACGCAGTATTTT
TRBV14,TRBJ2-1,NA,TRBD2,CASSQPGLAVYNEQFF,TGTGCCAGCAGCCAACCGGGACTAGCGGTCTACAATGAGCAGTTCTTC
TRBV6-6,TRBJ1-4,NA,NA,CASSYGKEKLFF,TGTGCCAGCAGTTATGGCAAAGAAAAACTGTTTTTT
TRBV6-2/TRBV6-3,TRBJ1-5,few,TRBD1,CASSNSRETGWFNQPQHF,TGTGCCAGCAGTAACTCCAGAGAGACAGGGTGGTTCAATCAGCCCCAGCATTTT
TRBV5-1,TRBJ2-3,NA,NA,CASSRQGQLGADTQYF,TGCGCCAGCAGCCGCCAGGGACAATTAGGGGCAGACACGCAGTATTTT
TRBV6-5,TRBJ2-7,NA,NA,CASSYSGDTAYEQYF,TGTGCCAGCAGTTACTCGGGTGACACCGCCTACGAGCAGTACTTC
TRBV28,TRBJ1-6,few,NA,CASSPLAKGRRNSPLHF,TGTGCCAGCAGTCCTTTGGCCAAGGGACGTCGGAACTCACCCCTCCACTTT
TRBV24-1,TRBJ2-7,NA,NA,CATSAGTYEQYF,TGTGCCACCAGCGCAGGGACCTACGAGCAGTACTTC
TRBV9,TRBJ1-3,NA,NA,CASSIRPFMVGRDSGNTIYF,TGTGCCAGCAGCATTAGGCCCTTCATGGTTGGGAGGGACTCTGGAAACACCATATATTTT
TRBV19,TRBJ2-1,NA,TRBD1,CASSSRDRVINEQFF,TGTGCCAGTAGTAGCCGGGACAGGGTAATCAATGAGCAGTTCTTC
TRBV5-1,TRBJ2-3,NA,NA,CAGHRDPTDTQYF,TGCGCCGGCCACAGGGATCCAACTGATACGCAGTATTTT
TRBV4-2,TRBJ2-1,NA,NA,CASSQEHEQFF,TGTGCCAGCAGCCAAGAGCATGAGCAGTTCTTC
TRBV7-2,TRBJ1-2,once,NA,CASSSTLQGGYTF,TGTGCCAGCAGCTCAACACTTCAGGGAGGCTACACCTTC